The next 21 T cell receptor beta chains were all read from a single sample in a study of blood T cell repertoires in COVID-19. The data were produced by immunoSEQ multiplex PCR, yet TCRdb's version contains in-frame clones alone and is incomplete. The sample yields tens of thousands of clones, about 89% seen once. Source material: peripheral blood. All receptors derive from a human donor in a cohort sampled during active COVID-19.

The rearrangement joins TRBV6-5 to TRBJ1-3; TRBD1 is a possible D gene (6 bases). The V end was cut by 9 bases, the J end by 2 bases, with 17 bases between. The CDR3 runs 15 residues. Germline CDR1 is MNHEY and CDR2 is SVGAGI. CDR3 nucleotide sequence: TGTGCCAGTGATCAGGGGTCGGGGCCTGGAAACACCATATATTTT. Translated: CASDQGSGPGNTIYF.

Notes on this clone: Other nucleotide sequences in the sample specify the same CDR3. The V gene is TRBV7-3, the J gene TRBJ2-3; 7 nucleotides align to TRBD1. Germline V gene sequence: CDR1 SGHTA, CDR2 FQGTGA. The CDR3 length is 14 residues. V was clipped by 1 base and J by 4 bases; unmatched bases: 2. The CDR3: CASSLRDSADTQYF. CDR3 sequence (DNA): TGTGCCAGCAGCTTAAGGGACAGCGCAGATACGCAGTATTTT.

The chain joins TRBV12-3 or TRBV12-4 to TRBJ1-6; no reliable D call. The length of the CDR3 is 12 residues. V lost 4 bases and J 13 bases, leaving 11 bases between the germline ends. CDR3 in amino acids: CASSSNSGPLHF. The DNA for the CDR3 is TGTGCCAGCAGTTCCAACAGCGGGCCCCTCCACTTT.

The J gene is TRBJ2-1, the V gene TRBV6-5; 8 bases are shared with TRBD1. Germline loops: CDR1 MNHEY, CDR2 SVGAGI. The CDR3 is 16 amino acids. V gave up 0 bases and J gave up 6 bases; unmatched junction bases: 7. In nucleotides, the CDR3 is TGTGCCAGCAGTTACTCGCGGACAGGGAGTGGCAATGAGCAGTTCTTC. Translating gives CASSYSRTGSGNEQFF.

This clone was counted a single time. The chain combines TRBV28 with TRBJ1-5; maybe TRBD1 (6 bases). Looked up from germline, CDR1 is MDHEN and CDR2 is SYDVKM. V lost 0 bases and J lost 3, with 12 bases in between. CDR3 length equals 16 residues. The CDR3 sequence is CASSLWLRDTNQPQHF. CDR3 coding DNA: TGTGCCAGCAGTTTATGGCTCCGGGACACCAATCAGCCCCAGCATTTT.

J is TRBJ2-2 and V is TRBV4-1; no reliable D call. Germline V gene lookup returns CDR1 MGHRA and CDR2 YSYEKL. Between the trimmed V and J ends, which lost 1 base and 1 base, there was a span of 7 bases. This CDR3 is 15 amino acids long. CDR3 in amino acids: CASSQVGQNTGELFF. For the CDR3, the DNA is TGCGCCAGCAGCCAAGTTGGCCAGAACACCGGGGAGCTGTTTTTT.

This clone was observed a single time. V is TRBV20-1 and J is TRBJ2-7; 8 bases map to TRBD1. J was trimmed by 7 bases and V by 5 bases; bases with no gene match: 4. Germline-derived CDR1 and CDR2 are DFQATT and SNEGSKA (reference sequence). This CDR3 is 11 amino acids long. The CDR3, as DNA: TGCAGTGCTTTACAGGGGGAGGAGCAGTACGTC. The encoded protein is CSALQGEEQYV.

J is TRBJ2-3 and V is TRBV5-1; 12 bases match TRBD2. The CDR3 spans 16 residues. Germline V gives CDR1 SGHRS, CDR2 YFSETQ. After removal of 4 bases from V and 4 bases from J, the junction contained 7 bases not matched to a gene. The CDR3 DNA follows: TGCGCCAGCAGCCCCCGACTAGCGGGAGAATCAGATACGCAGTATTTT. This encodes CASSPRLAGESDTQYF.

The chain couples TRBV14 to TRBJ2-3; possible D gene TRBD1, 6 bases. Germline V lookup: CDR1 SGHDN, CDR2 FVKESK. There are 17 residues in the CDR3. V shed 5 bases and J shed 2 bases, with 20 bases lying between them. CDR3 sequence reads: CASSFLTGTEFTDTQYF. In nucleotides, the CDR3 is TGTGCCAGCAGCTTCCTAACAGGGACGGAGTTCACAGATACGCAGTATTTT.

V is TRBV11-1 and J is TRBJ1-1; 8 bases align to TRBD1. This CDR3 is 15 amino acids long. Trimming removed 5 bases from V and 1 base from J; junction bases left unmatched: 6. Germline V gene sequence: CDR1 SGHAT, CDR2 FQDESV (reference sequence). The CDR3 is CASSPRTGTNTEAFF. The CDR3 coding sequence is TGTGCCAGCAGCCCGCGGACAGGGACGAACACTGAAGCTTTCTTT.

The chain links TRBV7-8 to TRBJ2-3, with D possibly TRBD2 on 6 matching bases. Germline V gene data show CDR1 as SGHVS and CDR2 as FQNEAQ. Trimming removed 5 bases from V and 0 bases from J, with 18 bases in between. This CDR3 contains 17 residues. The CDR3 coding sequence is TGTGCCAGCAGCCCCTTATCGGGGCTAGCGAGCACAGATACGCAGTATTTT. This codes for CASSPLSGLASTDTQYF.

The rearrangement joins TRBV5-1 to TRBJ1-5; D gene uncertain. The CDR3 is made up of 13 amino acids. The germline V gene has CDR1 SGHRS and CDR2 YFSETQ. The V and J ends lost 0 bases and 4 bases respectively, with 5 bases between them. The CDR3 protein is CASSLDRNQPQHF. The DNA of the CDR3 is TGCGCCAGCAGCTTGGATAGAAATCAGCCCCAGCATTTT.

The chain recombines TRBV30 with TRBJ2-2, with 9 bases aligning to TRBD1. Germline trimming cut 0 bases from V and 2 bases from J; bases unmatched to any gene: 7. The CDR3 runs 17 residues. CDR1 is GTSNPN and CDR2 is SVGIG in the germline V gene (reference sequence). CDR3 sequence reads: CAWSVRWTGANTGELFF. CDR3 nucleotides: TGTGCCTGGAGTGTACGATGGACAGGGGCTAACACCGGGGAGCTGTTTTTT.

This clone appeared a few times. The chain employs TRBV10-1 and TRBJ2-2, with D possibly matching TRBD1 (5 bases). Germline-derived CDR1 and CDR2 are WNHNN and SYGVQD (reference sequence). This CDR3 contains 16 residues. V lost 4 bases and J lost 7, with 19 bases in between. The DNA of the CDR3 is TGCGCCAGCAGTGGCCCGCGAACAGGACCTCTCGGGGAGCTGTTTTTT. Protein: CASSGPRTGPLGELFF.

The V call is TRBV1, the J call TRBJ1-2; TRBD1, the D gene given by the table, was not confirmed from the DNA. TRBV1 is designated a pseudogene. There are 12 residues in the CDR3. The CDR3 loop reads CTSKQGAHGYTF. The CDR3 DNA follows: TGCACCAGCAAACAGGGGGCCCATGGCTACACCTTC.

V and J are TRBV19 and TRBJ2-1; TRBD1 agrees at 7 bases. V lost 6 bases, J lost 4 bases, and 3 bases stayed unmatched. Germline V gives CDR1 LNHDA, CDR2 SQIVND (reference sequence). There are 13 residues in the CDR3. Here the CDR3 reads CASSPGQYNEQFF. The DNA of the CDR3 is TGTGCCAGTAGCCCGGGACAGTACAATGAGCAGTTCTTC.

This clone was counted a single time. The V call is TRBV28, the J call TRBJ2-2; 9 bases are a match to TRBD1. Germline lookup yields CDR1 MDHEN and CDR2 SYDVKM. The CDR3 is made up of 15 amino acids. Trimming took 7 bases from V and 5 from J; bases not matched to a gene: 8. The CDR3 DNA sequence: TGTGCCAGCACCTCTTCCGGGACAGGGACCGGGGAGCTGTTTTTT. This codes for CASTSSGTGTGELFF.

CDR3 sequence reads: CASSVADSQETQYF. Here the CDR3 DNA reads TGTGCCAGCAGCGTAGCGGACAGCCAAGAGACCCAGTACTTC. This chain joins TRBV9 and TRBJ2-5; D might be TRBD1 (6 bases). The ends were cut back, 0 bases at V and 1 base at J, with 7 bases in the middle. The CDR3 totals 14 residues. Germline loops: CDR1 SGDLS, CDR2 YYNGEE.

The chain uses TRBV29-1 and TRBJ1-1; the D gene is possibly TRBD1 (6 bases). Germline V gene lookup returns CDR1 SQVTM and CDR2 ANQGSEA. CDR3 length: 12 amino acids. Trimming removed 6 bases from V and 0 bases from J, with 8 bases in between. The CDR3 nucleotides read TGCAGCGTGACAGGCATGAACACTGAAGCTTTCTTT. It encodes CSVTGMNTEAFF.

The chain employs TRBV5-1 and TRBJ2-7; 10 bases are shared with TRBD1. This CDR3 is built from 14 residues. V shed 4 bases, J shed 3 bases, and the junction held 4 bases outside the gene matches. From germline, CDR1 is SGHRS and CDR2 YFSETQ. CDR3 sequence reads: CASSPTGGNYEQYF. DNA of the CDR3: TGCGCCAGCAGCCCGACAGGGGGCAACTACGAGCAGTACTTC.

The rearrangement joins TRBV19 to TRBJ1-6; 7 bases map to TRBD1. The V gene end was trimmed by 4 bases and the J gene end by 13 bases; junction bases not matched to a gene: 16. CDR1 and CDR2 (germline): LNHDA, SQIVND (reference sequence). This CDR3 has 16 amino acids. The CDR3 sequence is CASSTGQPPAAAPLHF. As DNA, the CDR3 is TGTGCCAGTAGTACGGGACAGCCCCCGGCAGCGGCGCCCCTCCACTTT.